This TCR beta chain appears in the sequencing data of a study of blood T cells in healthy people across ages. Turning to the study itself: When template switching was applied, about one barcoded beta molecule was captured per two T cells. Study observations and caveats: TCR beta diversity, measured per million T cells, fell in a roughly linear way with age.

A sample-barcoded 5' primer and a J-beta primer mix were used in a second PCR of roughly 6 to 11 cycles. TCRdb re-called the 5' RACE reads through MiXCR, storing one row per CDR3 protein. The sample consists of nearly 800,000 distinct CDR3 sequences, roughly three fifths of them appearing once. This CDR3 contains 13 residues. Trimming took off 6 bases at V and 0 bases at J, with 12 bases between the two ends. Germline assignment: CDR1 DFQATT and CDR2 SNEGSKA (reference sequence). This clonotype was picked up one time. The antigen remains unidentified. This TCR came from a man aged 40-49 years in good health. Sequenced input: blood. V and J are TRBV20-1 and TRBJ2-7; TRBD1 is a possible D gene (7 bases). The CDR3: CSAGTAGSYEQYF. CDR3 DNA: TGCAGTGCCGGGACAGCGGGCTCCTACGAGCAGTACTTC.